The 24 T cell receptor beta chains presented below share a single source sample, sequenced in a study of Graves' ophthalmopathy and Graves' hyperthyroidism. The authors amplified TCR beta CDR3 regions from RNA transcripts. HTBI primers served in a first-round RT-PCR, which a second-round multiplex PCR followed. From the multiplex PCR reads, TCRdb called clonotypes with MiXCR, one entry per CDR3 protein. Altogether about half a million distinct CDR3 sequences are present, about an eighth being singletons, with the ten largest covering 8% to 10%. Sequenced input: blood. Receptor source: a woman in her 30s with Graves' ophthalmopathy.

This clonotype has ten or more counts. This chain uses TRBV11-2 with TRBJ2-7; 8 bases match TRBD2. J was trimmed by 5 bases and V by 4 bases; bases with no gene match: 16. The germline CDR1 and CDR2 sequences are SGHAT and FQNNGV. The CDR3 loop spans 17 amino acids. Here the CDR3 DNA reads TGTGCCAGCAGCTCCTCTGTCCTCCCCGCGGGAGGTGACGAGCAGTACTTC. Protein: CASSSSVLPAGGDEQYF. Supplemented by reference TRBV11-2 and TRBJ2-7, the full variable domain reads EAGVAQSPRYKIIEKRQSVAFWCNPISGHATLYWYQQILGQGPKLLIQFQNNGVVDDSQLPKDRFSAERLKGVDSTLKIQPAKLEDSAVYLCASSSSVLPAGGDEQYFGPGTRLTVT.

In this sample, this clonotype turned up many times. The chain joins TRBV7-9 to TRBJ1-1; weak D call: TRBD1 (5 bases). Germline V gene data show CDR1 as SEHNR and CDR2 as FQNEAQ (reference sequence). Trimming removed 5 bases from V and 10 bases from J, with 20 bases in between. CDR3 length equals 14 residues. For the CDR3, the DNA is TGTGCCAGCAGCCGAGACCGACAGTACTATGGAGCTTTCTTT. Protein: CASSRDRQYYGAFF. The whole variable domain, filled in from reference TRBV7-9 and TRBJ1-1, reads DTGVSQNPRHKITKRGQNVTFRCDPISEHNRLYWYRQTLGQGPEFLTYFQNEAQLEKSRLLSDRFSAERPKGSFSTLEIQRTEQGDSAMYLCASSRDRQYYGAFFGQGTRLTVV.

V usage is TRBV15 and J usage is TRBJ2-5; D is unclear. Germline CDR1 and CDR2: LNHNV and YYDKDF (reference sequence). The CDR3 consists of 14 residues. Trimming took off 1 base at V and 5 bases at J, with 11 bases between the two ends. The CDR3 coding sequence is TGTGCCACCAGCAGAGCCTCCACCGGGGAGACCCAGTACTTC. Protein: CATSRASTGETQYF.

In this sample, this clonotype turned up many times. V and J are TRBV6-1 and TRBJ2-7; 10 positions match TRBD1. The CDR3 is 15 residues long. J lost 3 bases, V lost 6 bases, and 8 bases had no gene match. The germline V gene has CDR1 MNHNS and CDR2 SASEGT. CDR3 in DNA: TGTGCCAGCAGCCACCGCTGGGACAGGGGCTACGAGCAGTACTTC. This gives the protein CASSHRWDRGYEQYF.

Ten or more counts support this clonotype. The gene calls are TRBV20-1 and TRBJ1-5, with D unclear. Trimming left V 3 bases short and J 2 bases short, with 17 bases between. CDR3 length: 16 amino acids. CDR1 is DFQATT and CDR2 is SNEGSKA in the germline V gene (reference sequence). The CDR3 spells CSAREGSLWGNQPQHF. In DNA, the CDR3 is TGCAGTGCTAGGGAAGGGTCCCTTTGGGGCAATCAGCCCCAGCATTTT.

This clonotype was seen ten or more times. V is TRBV28 and J is TRBJ1-5, with 7 bases that match TRBD1. The CDR3 consists of 16 residues. The germline gives CDR1 MDHEN, CDR2 SYDVKM. Losses at the gene ends were 4 bases for V and 3 bases for J; bases not matched to a gene: 9. The CDR3 nucleotides are TGTGCCAGCAGTTACATCGACAGGGCGGTCAATCAGCCCCAGCATTTT. Translating it yields CASSYIDRAVNQPQHF.

In this sample, this clonotype turned up many times. This CDR3 is CASTNRASNQPQHF. In DNA, the CDR3 is TGTGCCAGCACTAACAGGGCTAGCAATCAGCCCCAGCATTTT. This chain links TRBV6-1 with TRBJ1-5; D is possibly TRBD1 (6 bases). This CDR3 spans 14 amino acids. Trimming removed 7 bases from V and 0 bases from J, with 10 bases in between. CDR1 and CDR2 from the germline V gene are MNHNS and SASEGT.

The sample holds many counts of this clonotype. V is TRBV6-5 and J is TRBJ1-2; D perhaps matches TRBD1 (6 bases). The CDR3 has 13 residues. V lost 2 bases, J lost 6 bases, and 10 bases lay in between. Germline CDR1 MNHEY, CDR2 SVGAGI. The CDR3 region is CASSYPAGDGYTF. The CDR3 nucleotides read TGTGCCAGCAGTTACCCCGCAGGGGATGGCTACACCTTC.

This clonotype has a handful of counts. Possible read error: a much larger clone is one base away. The CDR3 region is CASSSAHYQETQYF. The CDR3 nucleotides read TGTGCCAGTAGTTCCGCACACTACCAAGAGACCCAGTACTTC. The V gene is TRBV19, the J gene TRBJ2-5; unclear D gene. The CDR3 has 14 residues. The germline V and J ends were trimmed by 5 bases and 0 bases, with 10 bases remaining between them. Germline V gene lookup returns CDR1 LNHDA and CDR2 SQIVND (reference sequence). The full variable domain, rest sourced from reference TRBV19 and TRBJ2-5, is DGGITQSPKYLFRKEGQNVTLSCEQNLNHDAMYWYRQDPGQGLRLIYYSQIVNDFQKGDIAEGYSVSREKKESFPLTVTSAQKNPTAFYLCASSSAHYQETQYFGPGTRLLVL.

This clonotype was detected ten times or more. CDR3 nucleotides: TGTGCCAGCAGTTACTGGACAGGGGGGCAAGAGACCCAGTACTTC. It translates to CASSYWTGGQETQYF. The V and J genes are TRBV6-5 and TRBJ2-5; 10 bases are shared with TRBD1. The CDR3 runs to 15 residues. CDR1 and CDR2 from the germline V gene are MNHEY and SVGAGI. Germline trimming cut 1 base from V and 2 bases from J; bases unmatched to any gene: 1.

This clonotype was seen at least ten times. The V and J genes are TRBV12-3 or TRBV12-4 and TRBJ2-4; D perhaps matches TRBD1 (5 bases). This CDR3 comprises 16 residues. Trimming shortened V by 5 bases and J by 0 bases, and 14 bases separated the two germline ends. CDR3 residues: CASSRDSRLAKNIQYF. The DNA of the CDR3 is TGTGCCAGCAGTCGAGACAGTAGACTAGCCAAAAACATTCAGTACTTC.

This clonotype was detected many times. This chain uses TRBV20-1 with TRBJ2-7, with TRBD1 matching 10 bases. This CDR3 spans 13 amino acids. CDR1 is DFQATT and CDR2 is SNEGSKA in the germline V gene (reference sequence). V was clipped by 4 bases and J by 3 bases; unmatched bases: 3. The CDR3 loop is CSATDRGSYEQYF. CDR3 DNA: TGCAGTGCTACGGACAGGGGGAGCTACGAGCAGTACTTC.

The sample holds a few counts of this clonotype. This chain uses TRBV5-1 with TRBJ2-5, with 7 bases matching TRBD1. Germline CDR1 SGHRS, CDR2 YFSETQ. V was pared by 5 bases and J by 0 bases, with 10 bases of the junction left unmatched. The CDR3 is made up of 16 amino acids. The CDR3 DNA reads TGCGCCAGCAGACAAGGGACAGCCCCGTACCAAGAGACCCAGTACTTC. The encoded protein is CASRQGTAPYQETQYF.

Ten or more counts support this clonotype. The chain recombines TRBV7-8 with TRBJ2-2, with D tentatively TRBD1 (6 bases). CDR3 length equals 16 residues. CDR1 is SGHVS, CDR2 FQNEAQ, per germline. V was pared by 5 bases and J by 0 bases, with 13 bases between. CDR3 sequence: CASSRVQGTNTGELFF. CDR3 DNA sequence: TGTGCCAGCAGCCGGGTACAGGGAACGAACACCGGGGAGCTGTTTTTT.

This clonotype was counted at least ten times. V gene TRBV12-3 or TRBV12-4 combines with J gene TRBJ1-1; D remains unclear. The CDR3 is 12 residues long. The V and J ends lost 8 bases and 6 bases respectively, with 13 bases between them. The CDR3 DNA reads as TGTGCCAGCGGTGATGGTTGGCCTGAAGCTTTCTTT. Translating it yields CASGDGWPEAFF.

This clonotype was counted at least ten times. CDR3 region: CASSFDFQGDQPQHF. The CDR3, as DNA: TGTGCCAGCAGTTTCGACTTCCAAGGAGATCAGCCCCAGCATTTT. The chain is built from TRBV12-3 or TRBV12-4 and TRBJ1-5, with D hard to call. This CDR3 spans 15 amino acids. V was pared by 3 bases and J by 5 bases, with 14 bases between.

This clonotype was detected many times. This chain links TRBV6-5 with TRBJ1-5; D is undetermined. The germline CDR1 and CDR2 sequences are MNHEY and SVGAGI. Trimming removed 8 bases at V and 2 bases at J, with 25 bases between. The CDR3 has 18 residues. CDR3 sequence (DNA): TGTGCCAGCCTCAAACTTTTTCGTCAGGTCTCCGGCAATCAGCCCCAGCATTTT. The encoded protein is CASLKLFRQVSGNQPQHF.

This clonotype appeared many times. V gene TRBV28 combines with J gene TRBJ1-5; no definite D call. Germline V CDR1 and CDR2: MDHEN, SYDVKM. With 3 bases removed from V and 3 bases from J, the gap between germline ends came to 9 bases. This CDR3 region has 14 residues. The CDR3, as DNA: TGTGCCAGCAGTTTGTGGGGATACAATCAGCCCCAGCATTTT. This codes for CASSLWGYNQPQHF.

At least ten counts were recorded for this clonotype. The rearrangement links TRBV11-3 to TRBJ1-6; 9 nucleotides line up with TRBD1. CDR3 size: 17 residues. Unmatched junction bases numbered 14, after V lost 5 bases and J lost 9 bases. Germline-derived CDR1 and CDR2 are SGHNT and YENEEA. In DNA form, the CDR3 reads TGTGCCAGCAGCCCATTACCGGGACAGGGATACGGTTCACCCCTCCACTTT. Translating gives CASSPLPGQGYGSPLHF.

Many counts were recorded for this clonotype. The chain employs TRBV5-1 and TRBJ2-1; TRBD2 aligns across 12 bases. This CDR3 region has 15 residues. CDR1 and CDR2 from the germline V gene are SGHRS and YFSETQ. Trimming removed 6 bases from V and 8 bases from J; junction bases left unmatched: 9. The DNA of the CDR3 is TGCGCCAGCACCGGAACTAGCGGGAGGTTCGATGAGCAGTTCTTC. Its translation: CASTGTSGRFDEQFF. Drawing the rest from reference TRBV5-1 and TRBJ2-1, the complete variable domain is KAGVTQTPRYLIKTRGQQVTLSCSPISGHRSVSWYQQTPGQGLQFLFEYFSETQRNKGNFPGRFSGRQFSNSRSEMNVSTLELGDSALYLCASTGTSGRFDEQFFGPGTRLTVL.

This clonotype has ten or more counts. This chain links TRBV20-1 with TRBJ2-5; perhaps TRBD2 as D (7 bases). The V end lost 5 bases, the J end lost 9 bases, and 22 bases lay between the germline ends. This CDR3 is built from 14 residues. CDR1 is DFQATT and CDR2 is SNEGSKA in the germline V gene (reference sequence). For the CDR3, the DNA is TGCAGTGCTGTATGGGCAGGGGAGGGGATGGCCCAGTACTTC. This sequence encodes CSAVWAGEGMAQYF.

This clonotype came up many times. The V gene is TRBV13, the J gene TRBJ1-2; D remains ambiguous. Trimming pared 3 bases from V and 2 bases from J, leaving 13 bases between. The CDR3 has 15 amino acids. CDR1 is PRHDT and CDR2 is FYEKMQ in the germline V gene (reference sequence). As DNA, the CDR3 is TGTGCCAGCAGCTTTCCGAATTGGGAGAACTATGGCTACACCTTC. Amino acid sequence: CASSFPNWENYGYTF.

The V call is TRBV5-1, the J call TRBJ2-7; 8 nucleotides match TRBD2. Germline V lookup: CDR1 SGHRS, CDR2 YFSETQ. Trimming at V came to 7 bases and at J to 3 bases, leaving 9 bases not matched to a gene. The CDR3 has 14 residues. CDR3 sequence (DNA): TGCGCCAGCGCCTCCGGGACTAGGGGCTACGAGCAGTACTTC. Its protein product is CASASGTRGYEQYF.

This clonotype was detected ten times or more. The chain carries TRBV6-2 or TRBV6-3 and TRBJ1-5; D unclear. Germline V gene sequence: CDR1 MNHEY, CDR2 SVGEGT. The CDR3 totals 13 residues. V was shortened by 2 bases and J by 3 bases, with 5 bases between the two germline ends. CDR3 DNA sequence: TGTGCCAGCAGTTACGTGGTCAATCAGCCCCAGCATTTT. Its protein is CASSYVVNQPQHF.